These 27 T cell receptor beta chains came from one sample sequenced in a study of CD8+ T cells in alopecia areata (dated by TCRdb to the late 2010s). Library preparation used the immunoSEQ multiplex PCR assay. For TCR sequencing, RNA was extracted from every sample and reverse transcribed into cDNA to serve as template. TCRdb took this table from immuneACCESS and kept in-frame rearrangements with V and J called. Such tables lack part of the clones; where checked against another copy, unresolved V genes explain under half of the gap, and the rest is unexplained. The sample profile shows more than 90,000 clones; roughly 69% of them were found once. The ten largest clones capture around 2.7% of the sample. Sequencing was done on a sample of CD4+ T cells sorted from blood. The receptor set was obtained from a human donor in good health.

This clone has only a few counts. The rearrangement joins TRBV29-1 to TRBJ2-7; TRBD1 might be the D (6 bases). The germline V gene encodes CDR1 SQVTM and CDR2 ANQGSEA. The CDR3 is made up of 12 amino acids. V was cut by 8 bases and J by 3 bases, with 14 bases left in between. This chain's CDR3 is CSLNGQYYEQYF. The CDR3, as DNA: TGCAGCCTAAACGGACAGTACTACGAGCAGTACTTC.

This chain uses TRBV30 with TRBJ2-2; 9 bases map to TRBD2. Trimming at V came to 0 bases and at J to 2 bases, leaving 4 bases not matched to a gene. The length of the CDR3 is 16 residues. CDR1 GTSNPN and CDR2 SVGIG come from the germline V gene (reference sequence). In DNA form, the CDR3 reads TGTGCCTGGAGTGTCAGAGCGGGGGGTAACACCGGGGAGCTGTTTTTT. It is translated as CAWSVRAGGNTGELFF. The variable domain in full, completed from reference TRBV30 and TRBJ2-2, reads SQTIHQWPATLVQPVGSPLSLECTVEGTSNPNLYWYRQAAGRGLQLLFYSVGIGQISSEVPQNLSASRPQDRQFILSSKKLLLSDSGFYLCAWSVRAGGNTGELFFGEGSRLTVL.

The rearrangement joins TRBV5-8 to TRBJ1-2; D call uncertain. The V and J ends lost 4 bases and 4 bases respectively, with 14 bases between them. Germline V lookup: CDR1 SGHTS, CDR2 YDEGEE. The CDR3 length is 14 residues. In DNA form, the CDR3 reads TGTGCCAGCAGCCCTGGGAGGAGGGTCTATGGCTACACCTTC. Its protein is CASSPGRRVYGYTF.

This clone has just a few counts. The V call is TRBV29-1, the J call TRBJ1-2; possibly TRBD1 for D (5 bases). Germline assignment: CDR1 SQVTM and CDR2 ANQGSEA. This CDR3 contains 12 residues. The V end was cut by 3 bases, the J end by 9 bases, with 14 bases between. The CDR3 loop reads CSVEIGGVSYTF. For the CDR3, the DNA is TGCAGCGTTGAGATCGGGGGGGTAAGCTACACCTTC.

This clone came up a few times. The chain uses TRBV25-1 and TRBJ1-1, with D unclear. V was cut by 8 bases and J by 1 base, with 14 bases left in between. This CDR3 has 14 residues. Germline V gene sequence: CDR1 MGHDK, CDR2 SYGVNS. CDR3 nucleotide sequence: TGTGCCAGCCAACGTAAAGAAACGAACACTGAAGCTTTCTTT. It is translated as CASQRKETNTEAFF.

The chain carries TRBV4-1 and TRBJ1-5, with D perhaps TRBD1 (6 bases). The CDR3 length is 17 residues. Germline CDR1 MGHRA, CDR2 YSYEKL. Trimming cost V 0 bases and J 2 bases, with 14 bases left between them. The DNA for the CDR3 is TGCGCCAGCAGCCAAGACCCCCCACAGGGAGGCAATCAGCCCCAGCATTTT. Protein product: CASSQDPPQGGNQPQHF.

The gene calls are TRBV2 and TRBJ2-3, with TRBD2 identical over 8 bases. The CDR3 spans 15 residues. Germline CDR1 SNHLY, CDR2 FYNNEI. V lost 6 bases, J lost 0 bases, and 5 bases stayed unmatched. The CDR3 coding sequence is TGTGCCAGCAGGCCCACTAGCGGTAGCACAGATACGCAGTATTTT. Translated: CASRPTSGSTDTQYF.

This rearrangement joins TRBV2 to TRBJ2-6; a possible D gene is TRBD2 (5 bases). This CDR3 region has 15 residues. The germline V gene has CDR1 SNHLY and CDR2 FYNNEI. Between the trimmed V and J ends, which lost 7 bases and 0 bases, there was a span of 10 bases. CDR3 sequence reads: CASTEGYSGANVLTF. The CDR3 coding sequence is TGTGCCAGCACCGAGGGATACTCTGGGGCCAACGTCCTGACTTTC.

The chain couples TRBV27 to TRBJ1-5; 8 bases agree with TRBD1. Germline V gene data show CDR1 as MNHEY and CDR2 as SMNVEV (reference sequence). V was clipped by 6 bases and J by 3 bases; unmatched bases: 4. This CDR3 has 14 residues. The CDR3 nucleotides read TGTGCCAGCAGGGACAGGGCCGCCAATCAGCCCCAGCATTTT. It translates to CASRDRAANQPQHF.

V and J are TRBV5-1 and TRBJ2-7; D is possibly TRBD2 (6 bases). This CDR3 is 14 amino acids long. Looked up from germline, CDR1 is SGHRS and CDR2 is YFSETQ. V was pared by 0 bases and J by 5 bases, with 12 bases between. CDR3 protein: CASSLAASVDEQYF. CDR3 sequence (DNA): TGCGCCAGCAGCTTGGCGGCTAGCGTGGACGAGCAGTACTTC.

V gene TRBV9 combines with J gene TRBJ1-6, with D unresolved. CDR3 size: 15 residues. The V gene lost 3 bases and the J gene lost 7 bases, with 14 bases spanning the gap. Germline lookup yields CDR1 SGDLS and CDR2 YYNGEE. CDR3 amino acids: CASSERGSGNSPLHF. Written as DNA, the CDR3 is TGTGCCAGCAGCGAGAGAGGTTCGGGGAATTCACCCCTCCACTTT. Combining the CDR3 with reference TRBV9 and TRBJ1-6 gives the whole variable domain DSGVTQTPKHLITATGQRVTLRCSPRSGDLSVYWYQQSLDQGLQFLIQYYNGEERAKGNILERFSAQQFPDLHSELNLSSLELGDSALYFCASSERGSGNSPLHFGNGTRLTVT.

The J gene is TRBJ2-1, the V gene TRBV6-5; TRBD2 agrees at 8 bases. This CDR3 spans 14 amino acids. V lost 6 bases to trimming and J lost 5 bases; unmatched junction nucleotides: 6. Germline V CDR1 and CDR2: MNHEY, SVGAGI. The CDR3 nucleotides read TGTGCCAGCAGAATTACTAGCGGACACAATGAGCAGTTCTTC. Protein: CASRITSGHNEQFF.

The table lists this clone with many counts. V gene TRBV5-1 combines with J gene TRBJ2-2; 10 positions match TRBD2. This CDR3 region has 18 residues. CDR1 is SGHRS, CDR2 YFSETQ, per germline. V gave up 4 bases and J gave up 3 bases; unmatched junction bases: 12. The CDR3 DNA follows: TGCGCCAGCAGCGGATTTAGCGGGGGGCCTTCAGACACCGGGGAGCTGTTTTTT. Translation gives CASSGFSGGPSDTGELFF.

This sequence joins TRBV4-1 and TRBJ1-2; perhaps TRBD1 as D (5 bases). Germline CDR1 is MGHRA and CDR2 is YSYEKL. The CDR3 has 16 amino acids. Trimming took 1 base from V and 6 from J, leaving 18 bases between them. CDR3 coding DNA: TGCGCCAGCAGCCAAGTTCCCGTCAGGGATTATGATGGCTACACCTTC. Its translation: CASSQVPVRDYDGYTF.

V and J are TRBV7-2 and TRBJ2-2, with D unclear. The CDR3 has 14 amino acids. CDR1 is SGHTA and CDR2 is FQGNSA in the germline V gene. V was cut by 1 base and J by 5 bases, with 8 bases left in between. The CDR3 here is CASSLVGGTGELFF. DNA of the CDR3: TGTGCCAGCAGCTTAGTCGGTGGTACCGGGGAGCTGTTTTTT.

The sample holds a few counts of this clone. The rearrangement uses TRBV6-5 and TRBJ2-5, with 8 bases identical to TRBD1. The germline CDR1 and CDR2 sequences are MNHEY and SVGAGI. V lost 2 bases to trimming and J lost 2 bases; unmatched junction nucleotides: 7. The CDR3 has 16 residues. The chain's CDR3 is CASSYTRRTGQETQYF. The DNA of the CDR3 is TGTGCCAGCAGTTACACACGGCGGACAGGGCAAGAGACCCAGTACTTC.

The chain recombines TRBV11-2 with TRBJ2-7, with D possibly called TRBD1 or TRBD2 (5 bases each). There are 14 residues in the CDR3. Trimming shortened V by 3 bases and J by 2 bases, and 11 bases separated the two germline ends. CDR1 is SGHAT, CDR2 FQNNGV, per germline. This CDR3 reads CASSFTQGPYEQYF. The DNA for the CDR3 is TGTGCCAGCAGCTTTACGCAGGGACCCTACGAGCAGTACTTC.

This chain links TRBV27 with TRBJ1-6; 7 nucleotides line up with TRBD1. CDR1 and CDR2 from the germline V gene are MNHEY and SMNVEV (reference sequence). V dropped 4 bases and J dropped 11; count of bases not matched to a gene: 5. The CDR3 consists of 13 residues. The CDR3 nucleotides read TGTGCCAGCAGTTGGCGACAGGGCCCACCCCTCCACTTT. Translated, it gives CASSWRQGPPLHF.

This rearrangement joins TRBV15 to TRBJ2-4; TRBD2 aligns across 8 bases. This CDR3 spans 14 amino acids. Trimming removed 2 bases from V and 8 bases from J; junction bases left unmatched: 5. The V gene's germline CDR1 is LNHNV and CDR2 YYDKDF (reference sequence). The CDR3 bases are TGTGCCACCAGCAGACCGGACGGGAGGGACATTCAGTACTTC. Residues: CATSRPDGRDIQYF.

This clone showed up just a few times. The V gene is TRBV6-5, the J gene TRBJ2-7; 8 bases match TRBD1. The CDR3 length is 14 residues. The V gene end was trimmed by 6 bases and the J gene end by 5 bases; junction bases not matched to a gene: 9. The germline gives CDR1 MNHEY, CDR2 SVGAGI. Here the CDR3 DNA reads TGTGCCAGCAGGTATGGACAGGGATCCAACGAGCAGTACTTC. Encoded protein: CASRYGQGSNEQYF.

In DNA form, the CDR3 reads TGTGCCAGCAGCTTGGAGCTGGGGGAGGTGAACACTGAAGCTTTCTTT. This sequence encodes CASSLELGEVNTEAFF. The chain couples TRBV5-6 to TRBJ1-1; D might be TRBD1 (5 bases). Germline CDR1 SGHDT, CDR2 YYEEEE. Trimming stripped 0 bases from V and 0 bases from J, with 12 bases between. This CDR3 spans 16 amino acids.

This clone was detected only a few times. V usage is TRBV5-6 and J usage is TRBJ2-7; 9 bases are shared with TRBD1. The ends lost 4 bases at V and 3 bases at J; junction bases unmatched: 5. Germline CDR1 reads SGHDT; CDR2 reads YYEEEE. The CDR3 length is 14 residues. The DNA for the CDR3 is TGTGCCAGCAGCCCTGGGACAGGGAACTACGAGCAGTACTTC. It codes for CASSPGTGNYEQYF.

The CDR3 sequence is CASTQTGPGASPANYGYTF. CDR3 nucleotides: TGTGCCAGCACGCAAACAGGGCCAGGGGCAAGCCCGGCTAACTATGGCTACACCTTC. The V gene is TRBV13, the J gene TRBJ1-2; possibly TRBD1 for D (6 bases). CDR3 length: 19 residues. CDR1 is PRHDT, CDR2 FYEKMQ, per germline (reference sequence). The V and J ends lost 7 bases and 0 bases respectively, with 27 bases between them.

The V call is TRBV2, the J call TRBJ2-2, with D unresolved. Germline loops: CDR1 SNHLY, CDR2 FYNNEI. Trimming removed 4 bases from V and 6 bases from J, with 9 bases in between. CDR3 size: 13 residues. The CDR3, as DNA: TGTGCCAGCAGTGGCGAGGCAGCCGGGGAGCTGTTTTTT. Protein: CASSGEAAGELFF.

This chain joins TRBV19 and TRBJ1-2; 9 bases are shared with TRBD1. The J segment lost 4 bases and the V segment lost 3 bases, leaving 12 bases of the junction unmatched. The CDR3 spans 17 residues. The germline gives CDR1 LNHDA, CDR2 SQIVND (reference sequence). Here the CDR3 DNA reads TGTGCCAGTAGTATGTCCGGGACAGGGTCAAACCTCTATGGCTACACCTTC. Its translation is CASSMSGTGSNLYGYTF.

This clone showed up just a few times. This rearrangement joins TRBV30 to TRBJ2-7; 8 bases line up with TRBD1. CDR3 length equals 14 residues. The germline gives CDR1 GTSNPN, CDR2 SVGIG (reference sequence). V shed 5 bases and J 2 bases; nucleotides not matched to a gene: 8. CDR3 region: CAWARGLSPYEQYF. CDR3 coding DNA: TGTGCCTGGGCCAGGGGGCTGAGCCCCTACGAGCAGTACTTC.

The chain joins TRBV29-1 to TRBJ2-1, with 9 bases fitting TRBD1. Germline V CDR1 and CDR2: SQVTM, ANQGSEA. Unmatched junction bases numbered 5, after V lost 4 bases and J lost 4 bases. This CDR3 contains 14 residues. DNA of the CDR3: TGCAGCGTTGCTGCCGGGACAGGGTACAATGAGCAGTTCTTC. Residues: CSVAAGTGYNEQFF.